This T cell receptor beta chain was observed in a study of cytomegalovirus exposure and HLA in healthy donors. Study as a whole: In a previous analysis, around 120 million unique TCR beta sequences were found from about 190 million T cells. Drawn from HLA-typed donors, 80 million to 100 million unique TCRs were held in an early data release. Study-wide results and caveats: For most TCR beta V segments, an earlier analysis put the productive rate at about 90% or about 30% of the time. Sequencing depth roughly uniform across donors was assumed in presence/absence analyses.

Worth noting for this clone: Its antigen remains unknown.

The PCR made use of 60 Vbeta and 13 Jbeta primers. TCRdb's copy holds only in-frame clones and misses some; the assay was immunoSEQ multiplex PCR. The repertoire table contains tens of thousands of clones. CDR1 LGHNA and CDR2 YSLEER come from the germline V gene. Trimming left V 3 bases short and J 10 bases short, with 24 bases between. The CDR3 is made up of 16 amino acids. The receptor comes from a man aged 45-65 years in good health and CMV-seronegative. The genes are TRBV4-3 and TRBJ1-1; TRBD1 is a possible D gene (6 bases). Input material: PBMCs. CDR3 loop: CASSHDRDIDIVGAFF. Here the CDR3 DNA reads TGCGCCAGCAGCCATGACCGGGACATTGATATTGTGGGAGCTTTCTTT.